Shown below are 17 T cell receptor beta chains from a single sample sequenced in a study of CD8+CD57+ T cells in acquired aplastic anemia. The template for TCR beta VDJ and CDR3 sequence profiling was genomic DNA. TCRdb used MiXCR to reprocess the reads, holding one entry per CDR3 protein. The sample has 350,000 to 450,000 distinct CDR3 sequences, roughly 64% seen once. The sequencing input was sorted CD4+, CD8+, or CD8+CD57+ T cells (not recorded which) from PBMCs. These receptor sequences come from a human donor in good health, serving as a control.

Many counts were recorded for this clonotype. The J gene is TRBJ2-3, the V gene TRBV6-2 or TRBV6-3; TRBD1 matches 12 bases. This CDR3 is built from 16 residues. J gave up 6 bases and V 4 bases, and 8 bases lay outside the gene matches. Germline-derived CDR1 and CDR2 are MNHEY and SVGEGT. This CDR3 reads CASSSPGQGAWDTQYF. The CDR3 region has the DNA TGTGCCAGCAGTTCGCCGGGACAGGGGGCGTGGGATACGCAGTATTTT.

This clonotype was counted many times. The chain joins TRBV30 to TRBJ1-6; TRBD1 agrees at 9 bases. Looked up from germline, CDR1 is GTSNPN and CDR2 is SVGIG (reference sequence). V dropped 0 bases and J dropped 5; count of bases not matched to a gene: 5. The CDR3 covers 16 residues. The CDR3 sequence is CAWSVQQGANNSPLHF. As DNA, the CDR3 is TGTGCCTGGAGTGTACAACAGGGGGCAAATAATTCACCCCTCCACTTT.

Ten or more counts support this clonotype. The rearrangement uses TRBV20-1 and TRBJ2-3; 7 bases align to TRBD2. This CDR3 is built from 14 residues. V lost 3 bases and J lost 7; bases outside the gene matches: 10. Germline V gene sequence: CDR1 DFQATT, CDR2 SNEGSKA (reference sequence). CDR3 in amino acids: CSASNRGVRHTQYF. DNA of the CDR3: TGCAGTGCTAGTAACCGGGGGGTACGTCATACGCAGTATTTT.

This clonotype was seen repeatedly, ten times or more. The rearrangement links TRBV15 to TRBJ2-5, with D possibly matching TRBD2 (5 bases). With 4 bases removed from V and 4 bases from J, the gap between germline ends came to 10 bases. CDR1 and CDR2 (germline): LNHNV, YYDKDF (reference sequence). CDR3 length equals 13 residues. The CDR3 sequence: CATSIYGGETQYF. The CDR3 bases are TGTGCCACCAGCATCTACGGAGGAGAGACCCAGTACTTC. The full variable domain, rest sourced from reference TRBV15 and TRBJ2-5, is DAMVIQNPRYQVTQFGKPVTLSCSQTLNHNVMYWYQQKSSQAPKLLFHYYDKDFNNEADTPDNFQSRRPNTSFCFLDIRSPGLGDTAMYLCATSIYGGETQYFGPGTRLLVL.

The chain recombines TRBV7-9 with TRBJ2-7, with 10 bases aligning to TRBD2. Germline V lookup: CDR1 SEHNR, CDR2 FQNEAQ (reference sequence). The CDR3 runs 15 residues. V gave up 10 bases and J gave up 12 bases; unmatched junction bases: 21. CDR3 amino acids: CAISESGLAGEDTYF. DNA of the CDR3: TGTGCCATCAGTGAGTCAGGGCTAGCGGGGGAGGATACGTACTTC.

For this clonotype: The DNA is omitted, as the CDR3 cannot be located on it reliably, and the CDR3 follows TCRdb's listing. This chain uses TRBV9 with TRBJ1-3. The CDR3 numbers 13 amino acids, ends counted. Germline CDR1 is SGDLS and CDR2 is YYNGEE. The CDR3 here is CASSVGEGNTVYF.

The chain is built from TRBV12-3 or TRBV12-4 and TRBJ1-1; a weak D match, TRBD1 (5 bases). The CDR3 is 13 amino acids. Trimming took off 3 bases at V and 4 bases at J, with 9 bases between the two ends. CDR3 nucleotides: TGTGCCAGCAGTTTCTCCCAGGGCACTGAAGCTTTCTTT. This gives the protein CASSFSQGTEAFF.

The chain is built from TRBV20-1 and TRBJ2-5, with 8 bases aligning to TRBD2. CDR3 length: 13 amino acids. With 4 bases clipped from V and 8 bases from J, the junction kept 9 bases outside the gene matches. Germline CDR1 reads DFQATT; CDR2 reads SNEGSKA (reference sequence). DNA of the CDR3: TGCAGTGCTAAACCGGGGGGGGGAGACACCCAGTACTTC. Encoded protein: CSAKPGGGDTQYF.

The V gene is TRBV20-1, the J gene TRBJ1-2; D perhaps matches TRBD1 (5 bases). V lost 0 bases and J 7 bases, leaving 12 bases between the germline ends. Germline CDR1 reads DFQATT; CDR2 reads SNEGSKA (reference sequence). This CDR3 is built from 13 residues. The CDR3 nucleotides are TGCAGTGCTAGAGAGTTGAGGGACCCTGGCTACACCTTC. Protein product: CSARELRDPGYTF.

A word on this clonotype: A junction end diverges from the germline sequence, so it may reflect a read error. CDR3 DNA: TGTGCCATCAGTGAGTCGGTAGGTCAGCGCAGGGACACTGAGGCTTTGTATTTT. Protein product: CAISESVGQRRDTEALYF. The chain combines TRBV10-1 with TRBJ1-5, with TRBD1 as a possible D gene (6 bases). In germline, CDR1 is WNHNN, CDR2 SYGVQD (reference sequence). This CDR3 has 18 residues.

This clonotype was picked up many times. The chain employs TRBV5-1 and TRBJ1-5; maybe TRBD1 (5 bases). Germline CDR1 SGHRS, CDR2 YFSETQ. V was trimmed by 4 bases and J by 6 bases, leaving 23 bases between them. The CDR3 spans 17 residues. The CDR3 protein is CASSAGTAGTLSQPQHF. CDR3 nucleotide sequence: TGCGCCAGCAGCGCCGGCACAGCCGGGACGCTGAGTCAGCCCCAGCATTTT.

J is TRBJ2-7 and V is TRBV9; D gene ambiguous. V was trimmed by 3 bases and J by 5 bases, leaving 9 bases between them. CDR3 length equals 12 residues. Germline V gene data show CDR1 as SGDLS and CDR2 as YYNGEE. CDR3 coding DNA: TGTGCCAGCAGCGGAGAAAAGGACGAGCAGTACTTC. As protein: CASSGEKDEQYF.

This chain joins TRBV19 and TRBJ1-1; TRBD1 might be the D (6 bases). Trimming shortened V by 4 bases and J by 6 bases, and 9 bases separated the two germline ends. Germline CDR1 is LNHDA and CDR2 is SQIVND (reference sequence). This CDR3 spans 12 amino acids. Here the CDR3 reads CASSTTGPEAFF. The CDR3, as DNA: TGTGCCAGTAGTACGACAGGACCTGAAGCTTTCTTT.

This clonotype was counted a few times. The chain carries TRBV10-1 and TRBJ1-1; no firm D call. CDR1 is WNHNN and CDR2 is SYGVQD in the germline V gene (reference sequence). The ends were cut back, 6 bases at V and 4 bases at J, with 15 bases in the middle. The CDR3 totals 14 residues. CDR3 in amino acids: CASSPTVGSTEAFF. DNA for the CDR3: TGCGCCAGCAGCCCTACAGTGGGGTCCACTGAAGCTTTCTTT.

This clonotype occurred many times. This chain joins TRBV5-8 and TRBJ1-6; D uncertain. This CDR3 is built from 15 residues. Per the germline V gene, CDR1 is SGHTS and CDR2 is YDEGEE. V dropped 0 bases and J dropped 2 bases, with 6 bases sitting between them. For the CDR3, the DNA is TGTGCCAGCAGCTTGGACTCCGCCTATAATTCACCCCTCCACTTT. It translates to CASSLDSAYNSPLHF.

The chain joins TRBV9 to TRBJ2-2; 8 nucleotides match TRBD2. J gave up 5 bases and V 4 bases, and 10 bases lay outside the gene matches. The CDR3 has 16 amino acids. Per the germline V gene, CDR1 is SGDLS and CDR2 is YYNGEE. CDR3: CASSRICTSGTGELFF. CDR3 bases: TGTGCCAGCAGCCGGATTTGTACTAGCGGTACCGGGGAGCTGTTTTTT.

Remarks on this clonotype: Since the CDR3 does not end with the conserved phenylalanine or tryptophan, this likely comes from a read error. It is unclear where the CDR3 begins or ends on the DNA, so no DNA is shown, and the CDR3 is as TCRdb lists it. The chain uses TRBV7-2 and TRBJ2-1. Germline lookup yields CDR1 SGHTA and CDR2 FQGNSA. The CDR3 contains 13 residues when both ends are counted. Here the CDR3 reads CASSSIVGYTFGS.